Described below is a single T cell receptor beta chain sequence and its context. No antigen is known for it. No base qualities exist here, and no much larger clone lies one base off it. This record comes from a study of CD8 T cells in ankylosing spondylitis (dated 2017 in TCRdb). Broadly, across the study: To find TCR variants linked to disease, the study profiled T cell receptor beta repertoires in ankylosing spondylitis patients and healthy donors. The full study cohort was made up of 25 ankylosing spondylitis patients and some 100 healthy donors. Peripheral blood was sampled, and synovial fluid was additionally collected from ankylosing spondylitis patients. Here is what the overall study found, with its caveats: In peripheral blood, the disease-linked clones were found at relatively low frequencies and had a CD8+ phenotype. Blood from ankylosing spondylitis patients appeared to be characterized by a TCR beta motif composed of under ten highly homologous amino acid variants. According to the report, matched synovial fluid samples from ankylosing spondylitis patients were significantly enriched for the disease-linked clones. Some of the motif variants had been reported before in the synovial fluid and blood of reactive arthritis patients, a finding that suggests common disease-initiation mechanisms.

The sample was run on an Illumina HiSeq 2500. Quantitative 5'-RACE with molecular barcodes was the method used to prepare the TCR beta libraries. Per the source publication's procedure: A new computational method based on a probabilistic model of VDJ rearrangement was used to identify disease-linked TCR variants. Using fastp trimming at Q25 and MiXCR clonotype assembly, TCRdb reanalyzed the public sequencing data and kept in-frame beta chains. Rows are combined by CDR3 protein, so each entry shows the most common genes and DNA. What appears here as the V and J calls and clone size reflects TCRdb's work, not the paper's. Across this sample there are over 200,000 distinct CDR3 sequences, with around 18% seen only once. The ten largest clonotypes hold roughly 42% of the sample. V is cut by 5 bases and J by 2 bases, and the space between the germline ends is 16 bases. The germline V gene supplies CDR1 SGHTA and CDR2 FQGNSA. From its cysteine to its phenylalanine, the CDR3 spans 15 amino acids. Of the read, only the CDR3 DNA is kept; its 45 bases are in frame from base 1.

The rearrangement joined TRBV7-2 to TRBJ2-7; a weak D assignment points to TRBD2 (6 bases agree). The sample consisted of blood, either unsorted or a sorted T cell fraction (not recorded which). The source of this sequence is a male donor with ankylosing spondylitis. The CDR3 reads as follows: CASSPLGAGTYEQYF. The DNA sequence is TGTGCCAGCAGCCCCCTGGGTGCGGGAACCTACGAGCAGTACTTC.